One sample yielded the 26 T cell receptor beta chains listed below, sequenced in a study of blood T cells in healthy people across ages. A second PCR, run for about 6 to 11 cycles, used a sample-barcoded 5' primer plus a J-beta primer mix. TCRdb re-called the 5' RACE reads through MiXCR, storing one row per CDR3 protein. This repertoire shows around 400,000 distinct CDR3 sequences, about half found once; its top ten account for approximately 51%. Sequencing input: blood. These TCRs come from a man in his sixties in good health.

The CDR3 is CASSLVSALIRDETDTQYF. The CDR3 DNA reads as TGTGCCAGCAGCTTAGTGTCAGCTCTTATCCGGGACGAGACAGATACGCAGTATTTT. The chain is built from TRBV7-2 and TRBJ2-3; either TRBD1 or TRBD2 may fit D (5 bases each). The V and J ends lost 1 base and 3 bases respectively, with 23 bases between them. This CDR3 has 19 residues. Germline CDR1 and CDR2: SGHTA and FQGNSA.

CDR3 sequence: CAGARGGLYEQYF. DNA for the CDR3: TGTGCCGGGGCTCGAGGGGGGCTATACGAGCAGTACTTC. The genes are TRBV12-3 or TRBV12-4 and TRBJ2-5; D is perhaps TRBD1 or TRBD2 (6 bases each). The DNA end is a closer match to TRBJ2-7, so the J assignment may be wrong. The CDR3 runs 13 residues.

This clonotype was seen only a few times. This sequence joins TRBV2 and TRBJ1-2; no clear D gene. V lost 8 bases and J 1 base, leaving 11 bases between the germline ends. The CDR3 is 13 amino acids. The germline CDR1 and CDR2 sequences are SNHLY and FYNNEI. The CDR3 DNA follows: TGTGCCAGCCAGACTGAGCATAACTATGGCTACACCTTC. Protein: CASQTEHNYGYTF.

The gene calls are TRBV5-4 and TRBJ2-4; 9 bases align to TRBD1. V was pared by 4 bases and J by 0 bases, with 11 bases of the junction left unmatched. Germline CDR1 and CDR2: SGHNT and YYREEE (reference sequence). The CDR3 runs to 18 residues. The CDR3 protein is CASSKQGARGLAKNIQYF. CDR3 nucleotides: TGTGCCAGCAGCAAACAGGGGGCGAGGGGACTAGCCAAAAACATTCAGTACTTC.

The V gene is TRBV12-3 or TRBV12-4, the J gene TRBJ2-3, with 12 bases matching TRBD2. After removal of 5 bases from V and 4 bases from J, the junction contained 7 bases not matched to a gene. The CDR3 sequence is 16 residues long. CDR3: CASSRRLAGAADTQYF. Here the CDR3 DNA reads TGTGCCAGCAGTCGTCGACTAGCGGGAGCAGCAGATACGCAGTATTTT.

This clonotype was seen a few times. The genes are TRBV4-3 and TRBJ2-2; no clear D. The CDR3 totals 13 residues. The V gene lost 3 bases and the J gene lost 5 bases, with 7 bases spanning the gap. From germline, CDR1 is LGHNA and CDR2 YSLEER. The CDR3 DNA reads as TGCGCCAGCAGCCACCCTGTGACCGGGGAGCTGTTTTTT. Translating it yields CASSHPVTGELFF.

This clonotype was counted between two and nine times. V and J are TRBV7-3 and TRBJ2-7; 9 bases are a match to TRBD2. J lost 0 bases, V lost 5 bases, and 5 bases had no gene match. This CDR3 contains 15 residues. Germline V gives CDR1 SGHTA, CDR2 FQGTGA. The CDR3 here is CASSLSSGSSYEQYF. Here the CDR3 DNA reads TGTGCCAGCAGCCTCAGTAGCGGGAGCTCCTACGAGCAGTACTTC.

A few counts support this clonotype. The genes are TRBV12-5 and TRBJ2-5; TRBD1 might be the D (5 bases). The CDR3 totals 13 residues. V lost 6 bases to trimming and J lost 5 bases, with 13 bases between them. Germline lookup yields CDR1 LGHNT and CDR2 FRNRAP. As DNA, the CDR3 is TGTGCTAGTGGATCCCAGGGATTGGAGACCCAGTACTTC. Its translation is CASGSQGLETQYF.

This clonotype was detected many times. The chain employs TRBV5-1 and TRBJ2-3, with 11 bases matching TRBD2. The CDR3 contains 16 residues. V shed 1 base and J 5 bases; nucleotides not matched to a gene: 6. From germline, CDR1 is SGHRS and CDR2 YFSETQ. CDR3 bases: TGCGCCAGCAGCTTGACTAGCGGGAGCGTGAGAGATACGCAGTATTTT. It translates to CASSLTSGSVRDTQYF.

The table lists this clonotype with a few counts. The chain combines TRBV7-3 with TRBJ2-1, with D possibly TRBD2 on 5 matching bases. CDR1 is SGHTA and CDR2 is FQGTGA in the germline V gene. CDR3 length: 14 residues. V was clipped by 5 bases and J by 5 bases, with 13 bases between them. CDR3 sequence (DNA): TGTGCCAGCAGCATCGGAGGTGACCACAATGAGCAGTTCTTC. This sequence encodes CASSIGGDHNEQFF.

A few counts support this clonotype. The V call is TRBV7-8, the J call TRBJ1-2; tentatively, D is TRBD1 (6 bases). From germline, CDR1 is SGHVS and CDR2 FQNEAQ. The CDR3 totals 13 residues. V lost 5 bases and J lost 4, with 11 bases in between. CDR3 sequence: CASSLDRLYGYTF. The CDR3 bases are TGTGCCAGCAGCCTGGACAGACTCTATGGCTACACCTTC.

This clonotype was observed a few times. The chain joins TRBV7-9 to TRBJ2-5; 12 positions agree with TRBD2. The length of the CDR3 is 16 residues. J gave up 2 bases and V 2 bases, and 3 bases lay outside the gene matches. The germline V gene has CDR1 SEHNR and CDR2 FQNEAQ (reference sequence). The CDR3 is CASSLRLAGAQETQYF. As DNA, the CDR3 is TGTGCCAGCAGCTTAAGACTAGCGGGAGCTCAAGAGACCCAGTACTTC.

This clonotype was detected many times. The rearrangement joins TRBV7-8 to TRBJ2-5; TRBD1 matches 8 bases. Looked up from germline, CDR1 is SGHVS and CDR2 is FQNEAQ. This CDR3 spans 14 amino acids. Trimming at V came to 5 bases and at J to 3 bases, leaving 5 bases not matched to a gene. The DNA of the CDR3 is TGTGCCAGCAGCCCCCAGACAGGGGAAGAGACCCAGTACTTC. Translation gives CASSPQTGEETQYF. Full variable domain (missing parts from reference TRBV7-8 and TRBJ2-5): GAGVSQSPRYKVAKRGQDVALRCDPISGHVSLFWYQQALGQGPEFLTYFQNEAQLDKSGLPSDRFFAERPEGSVSTLKIQRTQQEDSAVYLCASSPQTGEETQYFGPGTRLLVL.

J is TRBJ2-2 and V is TRBV5-4; 10 bases line up with TRBD1. J was trimmed by 4 bases and V by 4 bases; bases with no gene match: 4. The CDR3 is 15 residues long. Germline values: CDR1 SGHNT, CDR2 YYREEE (reference sequence). The CDR3 loop reads CASSNRQGATGELFF. DNA of the CDR3: TGTGCCAGCAGCAACCGACAGGGGGCCACCGGGGAGCTGTTTTTT.

The chain couples TRBV18 to TRBJ1-5; 10 nucleotides align to TRBD1. Germline V gives CDR1 KGHSH, CDR2 LQKENI. The CDR3 is made up of 15 amino acids. The J segment lost 6 bases and the V segment lost 3 bases, leaving 5 bases of the junction unmatched. CDR3 sequence reads: CASSPTGGAGQPQHF. Written as DNA, the CDR3 is TGTGCCAGCTCACCGACAGGGGGCGCGGGTCAGCCCCAGCATTTT.

The CDR3: CASTQGDEQYF. DNA of the CDR3: TGTGCCAGCACACAGGGAGACGAGCAGTACTTC. The J gene is TRBJ2-1, the V gene TRBV28, with D maybe TRBD1 (6 bases). The end of the DNA is better explained by TRBJ2-7, so the J call may be wrong. The germline gives CDR1 MDHEN, CDR2 SYDVKM. The CDR3 sequence is 11 residues long.

There are a few counts of this clonotype. This chain joins TRBV7-6 and TRBJ2-7, with D possibly matching TRBD2 (6 bases). Trimming stripped 4 bases from V and 3 bases from J, with 13 bases between. The CDR3 is 14 amino acids. CDR1 is SGHVS, CDR2 FNYEAQ, per germline. For the CDR3, the DNA is TGTGCCAGCAGCTCACGCCGGGAGCACTACGAGCAGTACTTC. Translated, it gives CASSSRREHYEQYF.

Points on this clonotype: The DNA is omitted, as the CDR3 cannot be located on it reliably, and the CDR3 follows TCRdb's listing. J is TRBJ2-1 and V is TRBV28; the D call of TRBD1 is as the table states it, not checked on the DNA. The CDR3 totals 14 residues, both ends included. CDR1 is MDHEN and CDR2 is SYDVKM in the germline V gene. This CDR3 reads CASILGGDKDEQFF.

V is TRBV20-1 and J is TRBJ2-3; no firm D call. The CDR3 is made up of 13 amino acids. V was pared by 3 bases and J by 3 bases, with 10 bases between. CDR1 and CDR2 (germline): DFQATT, SNEGSKA (reference sequence). CDR3 nucleotides: TGCAGTGCTAGCTGGACCCGTACAGATACGCAGTATTTT. Translating gives CSASWTRTDTQYF.

Ten or more counts support this clonotype. Just one base apart from a much larger clone, this may be a read error. The rearrangement links TRBV7-2 to TRBJ2-7, with 11 bases matching TRBD2. The germline V gene encodes CDR1 SGHTA and CDR2 FQGNSA. The CDR3 sequence is 14 residues long. V shed 5 bases, J shed 4 bases, and the junction held 4 bases outside the gene matches. The CDR3 spells CASSGGTSGYEQYF. Written as DNA, the CDR3 is TGTGCCAGCAGCGGGGGGACTAGCGGTTACGAGCAGTACTTC. Filled out from reference TRBV7-2 and TRBJ2-7, the complete variable domain reads GAGVSQSPSNKVTEKGKDVELRCDPISGHTALYWYRQSLGQGLEFLIYFQGNSAPDKSGLPSDRFSAERTGGSVSTLTIQRTQQEDSAVYLCASSGGTSGYEQYFGPGTRLTVT.

The rearrangement joins TRBV20-1 to TRBJ2-3; 7 nucleotides align to TRBD1. Germline V lookup: CDR1 DFQATT, CDR2 SNEGSKA (reference sequence). J was trimmed by 2 bases and V by 0 bases; bases with no gene match: 5. There are 15 residues in the CDR3. CDR3 in amino acids: CSAREQGLVTDTQYF. CDR3 nucleotides: TGCAGTGCTAGAGAACAGGGGTTGGTCACAGATACGCAGTATTTT.

This sequence joins TRBV19 and TRBJ2-3, with 7 bases that match TRBD2. The CDR3 consists of 15 residues. With 4 bases clipped from V and 2 bases from J, the junction kept 6 bases outside the gene matches. Per the germline V gene, CDR1 is LNHDA and CDR2 is SQIVND (reference sequence). Written as DNA, the CDR3 is TGTGCCAGTAGTACCCAAGCGGGGCCCACAGATACGCAGTATTTT. Translation: CASSTQAGPTDTQYF.

This chain joins TRBV12-3 or TRBV12-4 and TRBJ2-2; D tentatively reads TRBD1 or TRBD2 (5 bases each). CDR3 length: 21 amino acids. Trimming removed 5 bases from V and 2 bases from J, with 30 bases in between. CDR3 in amino acids: CASSRPGRGSVSRGNTGELFF. The CDR3 DNA follows: TGTGCCAGCAGTCGTCCGGGACGAGGGTCGGTGAGCCGGGGCAACACCGGGGAGCTGTTTTTT.

This clonotype was recorded a few times. This chain links TRBV6-2 or TRBV6-3 with TRBJ2-7; 8 bases match TRBD1. Unmatched junction bases numbered 7, after V lost 6 bases and J lost 0 bases. This CDR3 is 15 amino acids long. Germline V gives CDR1 MNHEY, CDR2 SVGEGT. DNA for the CDR3: TGTGCCAGCAGCCGACAGGGGCGGAGCTCCTACGAGCAGTACTTC. This gives the protein CASSRQGRSSYEQYF.

This clonotype was detected only once. V usage is TRBV6-2 or TRBV6-3 and J usage is TRBJ1-4; maybe TRBD1 (5 bases). The V and J ends lost 7 bases and 2 bases respectively, with 11 bases between them. CDR1 and CDR2 from the germline V gene are MNHEY and SVGEGT. The CDR3 spans 14 residues. The CDR3 nucleotides are TGTGCCAGCACCCTGGACACGACTAATGAAAAACTGTTTTTT. It translates to CASTLDTTNEKLFF.

The chain joins TRBV7-9 to TRBJ2-5; TRBD2 might be the D (5 bases). CDR3 size: 15 residues. In germline, CDR1 is SEHNR, CDR2 FQNEAQ (reference sequence). Trimming shortened V by 5 bases and J by 5 bases, and 18 bases separated the two germline ends. Here the CDR3 reads CASSNYPTGKETQYF. The CDR3 coding sequence is TGTGCCAGCAGCAACTACCCGACGGGAAAGGAGACCCAGTACTTC.